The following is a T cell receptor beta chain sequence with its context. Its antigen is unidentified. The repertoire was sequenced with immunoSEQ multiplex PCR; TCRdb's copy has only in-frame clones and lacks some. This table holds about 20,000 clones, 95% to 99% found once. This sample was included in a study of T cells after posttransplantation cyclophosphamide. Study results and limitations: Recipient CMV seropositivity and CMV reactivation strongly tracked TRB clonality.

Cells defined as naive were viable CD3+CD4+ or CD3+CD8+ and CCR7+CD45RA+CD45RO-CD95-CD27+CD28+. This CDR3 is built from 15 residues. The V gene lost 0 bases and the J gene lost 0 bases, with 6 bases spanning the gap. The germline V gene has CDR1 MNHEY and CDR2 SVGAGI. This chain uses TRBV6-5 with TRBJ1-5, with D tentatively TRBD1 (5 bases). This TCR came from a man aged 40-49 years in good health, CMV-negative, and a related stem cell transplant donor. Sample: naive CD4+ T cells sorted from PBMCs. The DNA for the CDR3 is TGTGCCAGCAGTTACTCTAGGGGTAGCAATCAGCCCCAGCATTTT. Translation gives CASSYSRGSNQPQHF.